This T cell receptor beta chain was captured in a study of response to subunit inactivated influenza vaccine. This clonotype was seen more than once but under ten times. Its antigen is still unknown. This CDR3 contains 14 residues. V gave up 4 bases and J gave up 2 bases, with 12 bases separating them. Germline loops: CDR1 MNHNS, CDR2 SASEGT. TCRdb redid the calling of the RT-PCR reads with MiXCR, one entry per CDR3 protein. The data hold under 950,000 distinct CDR3 sequences, with 21% observed a single time. Findings and limits, study-wide: Authors suggested each seasonal influenza vaccination recruits few new T cells.

This TCR was recovered from a middle-aged man who received an inactivated influenza vaccine. Specimen: PBMCs from blood, collected around 5 days after vaccination. The chain carries TRBV6-1 and TRBJ2-7; D is undetermined. The CDR3 reads CASSVRAEAYEQYF. For the CDR3, the DNA is TGTGCCAGCAGTGTTCGCGCGGAAGCCTACGAGCAGTACTTC.